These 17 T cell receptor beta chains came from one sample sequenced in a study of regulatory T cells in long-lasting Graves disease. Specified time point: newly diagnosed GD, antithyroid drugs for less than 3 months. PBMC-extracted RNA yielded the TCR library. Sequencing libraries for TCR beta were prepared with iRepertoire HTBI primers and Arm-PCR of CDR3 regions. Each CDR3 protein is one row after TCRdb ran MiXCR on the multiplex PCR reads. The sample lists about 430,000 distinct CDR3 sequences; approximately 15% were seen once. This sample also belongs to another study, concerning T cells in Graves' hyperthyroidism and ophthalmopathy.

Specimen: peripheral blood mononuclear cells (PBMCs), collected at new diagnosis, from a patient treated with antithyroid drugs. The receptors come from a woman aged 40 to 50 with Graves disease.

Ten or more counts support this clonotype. The CDR3 sequence: CSVMIPGLATDTQYF. CDR3 DNA: TGCAGTGTCATGATCCCGGGACTAGCCACAGATACGCAGTATTTT. This chain joins TRBV20-1 and TRBJ2-3; 9 positions agree with TRBD2. The ends lost 7 bases at V and 2 bases at J; junction bases unmatched: 10. This CDR3 has 15 residues. From germline, CDR1 is DFQATT and CDR2 SNEGSKA (reference sequence).

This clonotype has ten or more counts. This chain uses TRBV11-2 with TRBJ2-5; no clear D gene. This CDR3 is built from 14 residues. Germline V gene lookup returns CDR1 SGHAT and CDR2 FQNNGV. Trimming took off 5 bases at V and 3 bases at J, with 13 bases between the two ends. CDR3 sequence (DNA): TGTGCCAGCAGCCCCTTTGTTGAGAAAGAGACCCAGTACTTC. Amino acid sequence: CASSPFVEKETQYF.

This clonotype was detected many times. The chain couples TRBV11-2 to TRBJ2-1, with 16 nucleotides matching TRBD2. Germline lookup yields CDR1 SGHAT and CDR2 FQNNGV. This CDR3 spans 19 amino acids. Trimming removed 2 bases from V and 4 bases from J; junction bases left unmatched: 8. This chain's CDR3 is CASSLRGTSGRAAYNEQFF. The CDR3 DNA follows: TGTGCCAGCAGCTTACGAGGGACTAGCGGGAGGGCAGCATACAATGAGCAGTTCTTC. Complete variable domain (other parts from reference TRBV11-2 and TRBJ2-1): EAGVAQSPRYKIIEKRQSVAFWCNPISGHATLYWYQQILGQGPKLLIQFQNNGVVDDSQLPKDRFSAERLKGVDSTLKIQPAKLEDSAVYLCASSLRGTSGRAAYNEQFFGPGTRLTVL.

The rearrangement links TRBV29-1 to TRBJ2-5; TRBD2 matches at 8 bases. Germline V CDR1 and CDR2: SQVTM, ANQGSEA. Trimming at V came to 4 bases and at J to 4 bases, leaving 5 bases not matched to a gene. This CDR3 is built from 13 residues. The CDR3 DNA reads TGCAGCGTTGGAAGCGGGGGAGGAGAGACCCAGTACTTC. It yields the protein CSVGSGGGETQYF.

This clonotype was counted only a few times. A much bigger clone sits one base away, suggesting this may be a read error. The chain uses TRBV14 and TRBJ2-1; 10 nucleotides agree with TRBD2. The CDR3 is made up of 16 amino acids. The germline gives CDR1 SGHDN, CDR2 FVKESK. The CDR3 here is CANSPLSGRAYNEQFF. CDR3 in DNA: TGTGCCAACAGCCCCCTCAGCGGGAGGGCATACAATGAGCAGTTCTTC.

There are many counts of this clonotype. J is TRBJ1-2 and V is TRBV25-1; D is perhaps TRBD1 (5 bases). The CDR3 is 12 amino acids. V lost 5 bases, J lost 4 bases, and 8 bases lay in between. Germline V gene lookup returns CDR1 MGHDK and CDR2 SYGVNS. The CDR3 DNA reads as TGTGCCAGCAGTACGACAGCCTATGGCTACACCTTC. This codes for CASSTTAYGYTF.

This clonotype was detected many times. The CDR3 is CASSQVLAGTHEQYF. The CDR3 DNA sequence: TGTGCCAGCAGCCAAGTATTAGCGGGTACCCACGAGCAGTACTTC. This chain links TRBV3-2 with TRBJ2-7; TRBD2 is the table's D call and was not checked against the DNA. TRBV3-2 is a pseudogene segment. The length of the CDR3 is 15 residues.

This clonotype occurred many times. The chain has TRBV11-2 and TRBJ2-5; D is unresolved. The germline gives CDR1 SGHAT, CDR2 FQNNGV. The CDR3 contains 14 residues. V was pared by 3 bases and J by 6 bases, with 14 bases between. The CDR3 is CASSFIHPGKTQYF. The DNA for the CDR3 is TGTGCCAGCAGCTTTATCCACCCGGGCAAGACCCAGTACTTC.

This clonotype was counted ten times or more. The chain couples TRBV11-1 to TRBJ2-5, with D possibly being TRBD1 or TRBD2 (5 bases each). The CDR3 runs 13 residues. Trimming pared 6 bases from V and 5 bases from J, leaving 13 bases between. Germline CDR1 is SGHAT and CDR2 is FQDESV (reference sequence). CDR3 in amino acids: CASRWGSAETQYF. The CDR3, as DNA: TGTGCCAGCAGATGGGGGAGTGCGGAGACCCAGTACTTC.

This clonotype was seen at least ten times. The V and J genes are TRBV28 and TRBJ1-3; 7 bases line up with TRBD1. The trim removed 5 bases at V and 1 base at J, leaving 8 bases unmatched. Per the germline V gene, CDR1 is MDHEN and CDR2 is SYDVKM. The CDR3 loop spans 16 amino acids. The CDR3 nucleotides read TGTGCCAGCAGTCCGGGACAGAGAGGATCTGGAAACACCATATATTTT. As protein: CASSPGQRGSGNTIYF.

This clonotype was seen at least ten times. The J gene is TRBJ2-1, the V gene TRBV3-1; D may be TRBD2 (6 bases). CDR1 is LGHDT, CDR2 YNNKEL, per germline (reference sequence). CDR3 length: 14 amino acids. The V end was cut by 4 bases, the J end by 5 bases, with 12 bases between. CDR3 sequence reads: CASSRRGSDNEQFF. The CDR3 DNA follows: TGTGCCAGCAGCCGGAGGGGTTCCGACAATGAGCAGTTCTTC.

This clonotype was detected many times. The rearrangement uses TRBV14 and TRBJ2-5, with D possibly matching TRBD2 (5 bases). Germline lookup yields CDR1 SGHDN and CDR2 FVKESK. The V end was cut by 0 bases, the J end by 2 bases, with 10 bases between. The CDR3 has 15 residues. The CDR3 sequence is CASSQDGRDQETQYF. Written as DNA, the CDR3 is TGTGCCAGCAGCCAAGACGGTCGGGATCAAGAGACCCAGTACTTC. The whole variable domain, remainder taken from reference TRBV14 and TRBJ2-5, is EAGVTQFPSHSVIEKGQTVTLRCDPISGHDNLYWYRRVMGKEIKFLLHFVKESKQDESGMPNNRFLAERTGGTYSTLKVQPAELEDSGVYFCASSQDGRDQETQYFGPGTRLLVL.

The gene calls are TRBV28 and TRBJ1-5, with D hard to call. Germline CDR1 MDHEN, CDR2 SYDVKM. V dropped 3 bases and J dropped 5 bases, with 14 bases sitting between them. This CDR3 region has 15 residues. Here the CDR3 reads CASSFLQLLHQPQHF. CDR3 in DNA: TGTGCCAGCAGTTTCTTGCAGCTATTACATCAGCCCCAGCATTTT.

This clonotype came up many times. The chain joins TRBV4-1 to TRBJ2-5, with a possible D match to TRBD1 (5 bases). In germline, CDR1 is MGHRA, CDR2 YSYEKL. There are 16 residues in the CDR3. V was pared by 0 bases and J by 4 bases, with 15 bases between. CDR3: CASSQDRVGQAETQYF. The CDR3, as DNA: TGCGCCAGCAGCCAAGATCGAGTGGGGCAGGCAGAGACCCAGTACTTC.

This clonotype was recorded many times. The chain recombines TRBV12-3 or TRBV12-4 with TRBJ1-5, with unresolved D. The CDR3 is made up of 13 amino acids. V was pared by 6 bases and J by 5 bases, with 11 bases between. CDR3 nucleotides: TGTGCCAGCAGCGCGACTATGTATCAGCCCCAGCATTTT. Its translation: CASSATMYQPQHF.

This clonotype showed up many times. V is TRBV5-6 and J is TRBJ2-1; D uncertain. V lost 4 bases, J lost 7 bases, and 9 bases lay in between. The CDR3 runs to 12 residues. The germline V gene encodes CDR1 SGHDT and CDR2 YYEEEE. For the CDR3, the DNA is TGTGCCAGCAGCCGGGCGAGGAATGAGCAGTTCTTC. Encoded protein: CASSRARNEQFF.

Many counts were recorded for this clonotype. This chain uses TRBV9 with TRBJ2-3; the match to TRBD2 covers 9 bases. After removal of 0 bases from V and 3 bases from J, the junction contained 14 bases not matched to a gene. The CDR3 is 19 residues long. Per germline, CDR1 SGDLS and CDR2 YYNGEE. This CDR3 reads CASSVGNSGSHAETDTQYF. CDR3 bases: TGTGCCAGCAGCGTAGGTAATAGCGGGAGCCACGCGGAGACAGATACGCAGTATTTT.